Following are 10 T cell receptor beta chains from one sample sequenced in a study of beta chain features in type 1 diabetes. Findings and limits, study-wide: Shortening of TCRB CDR3s, moderate but significant, appeared in all four CD4+ subsets of Type 1 diabetes patients.

No antigens are known for them. The entirety of the isolated RNA underwent reverse transcription, so expressed TCRB transcripts were sequenced. Produced via immunoSEQ multiplex PCR; TCRdb's table is partial and in-frame only. The sample shows about 660,000 clones, about an eighth of them seen only once. The sequencing sample was made of naive CD4+ T cells from blood. Receptors were obtained from a man aged 18 to 35 with type 1 diabetes.

DNA of the CDR3: TGTGCCAGCAGTATAGCGGCAGATACGCAGTATTTT. It translates to CASSIAADTQYF. The genes are TRBV4-2 and TRBJ2-3; TRBD2 might be the D (6 bases). CDR3 length: 12 amino acids. Germline assignment: CDR1 LGHNA and CDR2 YNFKEQ. V lost 6 bases and J lost 4, with 8 bases in between.

The chain links TRBV5-4 to TRBJ2-2, with 9 bases aligning to TRBD1. The CDR3 spans 15 residues. Trimming took 4 bases from V and 7 from J; bases not matched to a gene: 8. Germline V gives CDR1 SGHNT, CDR2 YYREEE (reference sequence). CDR3 nucleotides: TGTGCCAGCAGCCTACGACAGGGGGTAAACGGGGAGCTGTTTTTT. This encodes CASSLRQGVNGELFF.

As for this clone: One junction end disagrees with the germline gene, perhaps due to a read error. The CDR3, as DNA: TGTGCTAGCAGTTTCTCCCCGCAGGTAGCGGGAACCGGGGAGCTGTTTTTT. The encoded protein is CASSFSPQVAGTGELFF. The chain combines TRBV7-7 with TRBJ2-2, with 8 bases fitting TRBD2. Germline V gene data show CDR1 as SSHAT and CDR2 as FNYEAQ (reference sequence). CDR3 length: 17 amino acids.

V usage is TRBV30 and J usage is TRBJ2-4; the D is unclear. The CDR3 runs to 12 residues. Looked up from germline, CDR1 is GTSNPN and CDR2 is SVGIG (reference sequence). V gave up 4 bases and J gave up 6 bases, with 10 bases separating them. The CDR3 sequence: CAWTPGGNIQYF. The CDR3 DNA sequence: TGTGCCTGGACGCCAGGCGGAAACATTCAGTACTTC.

The CDR3: CASSENTPGLPYEQYF. The CDR3 DNA reads TGTGCCAGCAGTGAAAATACGCCGGGACTTCCCTACGAGCAGTACTTC. The rearrangement links TRBV2 to TRBJ2-7; D possibly corresponds to TRBD2 (6 bases). Per the germline V gene, CDR1 is SNHLY and CDR2 is FYNNEI. V was pared by 2 bases and J by 2 bases, with 16 bases between. The length of the CDR3 is 16 residues.

The chain employs TRBV18 and TRBJ1-2; no clear D gene. The CDR3 is 14 amino acids. The V gene's germline CDR1 is KGHSH and CDR2 LQKENI. V was cut by 4 bases and J by 0 bases, with 9 bases left in between. For the CDR3, the DNA is TGTGCCAGCTCACGAGACTTCGCTAACTATGGCTACACCTTC. The encoded protein is CASSRDFANYGYTF.

This clone was observed a handful of times. This chain connects TRBV6-5 to TRBJ2-5; 7 positions agree with TRBD1. This CDR3 comprises 13 residues. Trimming cost V 6 bases and J 4 bases; bases outside gene matches: 5. Germline V gene lookup returns CDR1 MNHEY and CDR2 SVGAGI. CDR3 residues: CASSLTGRETQYF. The CDR3 coding sequence is TGTGCCAGCAGCCTGACAGGGCGAGAGACCCAGTACTTC.

This rearrangement joins TRBV18 to TRBJ1-2, with D perhaps matching TRBD1 (5 bases). CDR3 length equals 13 residues. Trimming pared 6 bases from V and 4 bases from J, leaving 12 bases between. From germline, CDR1 is KGHSH and CDR2 LQKENI. This CDR3 is CASSQDTAYGYTF. CDR3 coding DNA: TGTGCCAGCTCCCAGGACACGGCCTATGGCTACACCTTC.

This chain links TRBV19 with TRBJ2-6; no clear D gene. The germline V gene has CDR1 LNHDA and CDR2 SQIVND (reference sequence). The V end was cut by 4 bases, the J end by 1 base, with 14 bases between. The CDR3 covers 17 residues. The CDR3 nucleotides read TGTGCCAGTAGTACGGTCCTCTGGGGATCTGGGGCCAACGTCCTGACTTTC. Its protein product is CASSTVLWGSGANVLTF.

This clone turned up a few times. The chain joins TRBV30 to TRBJ2-7; no clear D. The CDR3 has 12 amino acids. The V gene's germline CDR1 is GTSNPN and CDR2 SVGIG (reference sequence). CDR3 protein: CARAGSLYEQYF. For the CDR3, the DNA is TGTGCTCGAGCCGGTTCGTTATACGAGCAGTACTTC.